The 26 T cell receptor beta chains reported below all come from one sample, sequenced in a study of TIL therapy for anti-PD-1-resistant metastatic lung cancer. Sequencing used immunoSEQ v3. Assay: immunoSEQ multiplex PCR; the TCRdb copy retains only in-frame clones and omits some. The profile covers tens of thousands of clones, with 70% to 90% appearing a single time and around 5.1% taken by the ten largest. Time point of the sample: pre-treatment sample, taken before nivolumab and TIL therapy. The sample in question was blood, obtained at baseline. The receptor source for this set is a person aged 25-79 years with non-small cell lung cancer.

The rearrangement joins TRBV5-4 to TRBJ1-4; 7 bases line up with TRBD1. The V gene's germline CDR1 is SGHNT and CDR2 YYREEE (reference sequence). The V gene end was trimmed by 4 bases and the J gene end by 5 bases; junction bases not matched to a gene: 14. This CDR3 has 17 amino acids. Here the CDR3 reads CASSGAESRQGNEKLFF. In DNA form, the CDR3 reads TGTGCCAGCAGCGGAGCGGAATCACGACAGGGAAATGAAAAACTGTTTTTT.

This chain links TRBV13 with TRBJ1-2; the D gene is possibly TRBD1 (6 bases). Germline CDR1 is PRHDT and CDR2 is FYEKMQ (reference sequence). V was cut by 2 bases and J by 3 bases, with 10 bases left in between. This CDR3 is 14 amino acids long. In DNA form, the CDR3 reads TGTGCCAGCAGCTTATTTCCAGGGGACTATGGCTACACCTTC. It codes for CASSLFPGDYGYTF. The entire variable domain, with the rest obtained from reference TRBV13 and TRBJ1-2, is as follows: AAGVIQSPRHLIKEKRETATLKCYPIPRHDTVYWYQQGPGQDPQFLISFYEKMQSDKGSIPDRFSAQQFSDYHSELNMSSLELGDSALYFCASSLFPGDYGYTFGSGTRLTVV.

Only a few counts were recorded for this clone. The V gene is TRBV19, the J gene TRBJ2-3; 10 bases match TRBD2. The junction had 9 bases not matched to a gene; V was cut back by 7 bases and J by 2 bases. The germline CDR1 and CDR2 sequences are LNHDA and SQIVND (reference sequence). The CDR3 is made up of 16 amino acids. The CDR3 loop reads CASTDLSGGHTDTQYF. For the CDR3, the DNA is TGTGCCAGTACCGATCTTAGCGGGGGGCACACAGATACGCAGTATTTT.

This chain connects TRBV29-1 to TRBJ2-1; D is undetermined. V gave up 7 bases and J gave up 7 bases, with 20 bases separating them. This CDR3 spans 14 amino acids. The germline gives CDR1 SQVTM, CDR2 ANQGSEA. The CDR3 DNA sequence: TGCAGCGCCGGCGGCGGAGCTAATGGGAATGAGCAGTTCTTC. It codes for CSAGGGANGNEQFF.

The chain joins TRBV15 to TRBJ2-3; D is unresolved. Trimming removed 1 base from V and 4 bases from J, with 3 bases in between. CDR1 is LNHNV and CDR2 is YYDKDF in the germline V gene (reference sequence). The CDR3 is 12 amino acids. The CDR3: CATSRAPDTQYF. Written as DNA, the CDR3 is TGTGCCACCAGCAGAGCGCCAGATACGCAGTATTTT.

This chain uses TRBV7-9 with TRBJ2-7; a possible D gene is TRBD1 (5 bases). Trimming removed 5 bases from V and 2 bases from J, with 13 bases in between. The germline CDR1 and CDR2 sequences are SEHNR and FQNEAQ (reference sequence). The CDR3 loop spans 14 amino acids. CDR3 nucleotides: TGTGCCAGCAGCGTCACAGGAGTCCCCTACGAGCAGTACTTC. As protein: CASSVTGVPYEQYF.

A single count supports this clone. The CDR3 DNA reads TGTGCCAGCAGTACCGGACTTATCACCGGGGAGCTGTTTTTT. This translates into CASSTGLITGELFF. This chain connects TRBV28 to TRBJ2-2; D might be TRBD2 (5 bases). CDR3 length: 14 amino acids. V was pared by 5 bases and J by 4 bases, with 11 bases between. Germline CDR1 is MDHEN and CDR2 is SYDVKM.

The rearrangement links TRBV4-2 to TRBJ2-7; D is ambiguous. The V gene lost 2 bases and the J gene lost 1 base, with 12 bases spanning the gap. The germline V gene encodes CDR1 LGHNA and CDR2 YNFKEQ. The CDR3 extends over 15 amino acids. CDR3 in amino acids: CASSQRPAPSYEQYF. The DNA of the CDR3 is TGTGCCAGCAGCCAACGTCCAGCGCCTTCCTACGAGCAGTACTTC.

V and J are TRBV7-3 and TRBJ2-1; TRBD1 or TRBD2 may be the D gene (6 bases each). Germline lookup yields CDR1 SGHTA and CDR2 FQGTGA. This CDR3 has 15 residues. The ends were cut back, 4 bases at V and 2 bases at J, with 12 bases in the middle. Here the CDR3 reads CASSWGAGAYNEQFF. CDR3 DNA sequence: TGTGCCAGCAGCTGGGGGGCAGGGGCCTACAATGAGCAGTTCTTC.

The rearrangement uses TRBV25-1 and TRBJ2-7, with 8 bases that match TRBD1. Trimming cost V 8 bases and J 4 bases; bases outside gene matches: 7. CDR3 length: 13 amino acids. Germline-derived CDR1 and CDR2 are MGHDK and SYGVNS. CDR3 protein: CASSGQGRYEQYF. CDR3 coding DNA: TGTGCCAGCTCCGGACAGGGTCGATACGAGCAGTACTTC.

The rearrangement joins TRBV27 to TRBJ1-4; 10 bases align to TRBD1. Germline CDR1 is MNHEY and CDR2 is SMNVEV (reference sequence). V shed 5 bases and J 13 bases; nucleotides not matched to a gene: 19. The CDR3 is made up of 17 amino acids. CDR3 DNA: TGTGCCAGCAGTCTCCGGGACAGGGGTGGGCCAACGGGAGTACTGTTTTTT. It codes for CASSLRDRGGPTGVLFF.

V is TRBV5-3 and J is TRBJ2-1; a possible D gene is TRBD2 (6 bases). TRBV5-3 falls under the ORF class, with uncertain function. The CDR3 is 14 amino acids. The V end was cut by 2 bases, the J end by 8 bases, with 14 bases between. CDR3 sequence (DNA): TGTGCCAGAAGCTTTGGGGGGAGCACGGATGAGCAGTTCTTC. This codes for CARSFGGSTDEQFF.

This rearrangement joins TRBV4-2 to TRBJ1-2, with TRBD1 matching 7 bases. Trimming cost V 1 base and J 0 bases; bases outside gene matches: 5. Germline V gives CDR1 LGHNA, CDR2 YNFKEQ. The CDR3 is made up of 16 amino acids. CDR3 nucleotides: TGTGCCAGCAGCCAAGCGGCCGGACAGGCTAACTATGGCTACACCTTC. Its translation: CASSQAAGQANYGYTF.

For the CDR3, the DNA is TGTGCCACCAGCAGAGAGGCTGAGGGCCCAAACACTGAAGCTTTCTTT. This translates into CATSREAEGPNTEAFF. The chain links TRBV15 to TRBJ1-1; D not certain. The CDR3 is made up of 16 amino acids. Trimming left V 0 bases short and J 2 bases short, with 13 bases between. Germline V lookup: CDR1 LNHNV, CDR2 YYDKDF (reference sequence).

This clone was seen a handful of times. The V and J genes are TRBV2 and TRBJ2-1; 9 bases are shared with TRBD1. V trimming: 5 bases; J trimming: 8 bases; junction bases outside the gene matches: 4. Germline CDR1 and CDR2: SNHLY and FYNNEI. CDR3 length: 13 residues. The CDR3 here is CASSPGQGHEQFF. Here the CDR3 DNA reads TGTGCCAGCAGTCCCGGACAGGGGCATGAGCAGTTCTTC.

The chain uses TRBV28 and TRBJ2-5; no clear D gene. Deletions cut 5 bases from V and 3 bases from J, with 13 bases between. CDR1 is MDHEN, CDR2 SYDVKM, per germline. The CDR3 totals 14 residues. The CDR3 reads CASSLPGAKETQYF. The DNA of the CDR3 is TGTGCCAGCAGTCTCCCCGGAGCTAAAGAGACCCAGTACTTC.

This clone came up once. The CDR3 DNA is TGCGCCAGCAGCCAAGGGGGGACAGGGGATCAGCCCCAGCATTTT. Protein sequence: CASSQGGTGDQPQHF. The genes are TRBV4-3 and TRBJ1-5; 10 bases align to TRBD1. The germline V gene has CDR1 LGHNA and CDR2 YSLEER. The CDR3 is 15 amino acids. With 1 base clipped from V and 5 bases from J, the junction kept 2 bases outside the gene matches.

The genes are TRBV9 and TRBJ2-1; D not certain. V lost 7 bases and J 6 bases, leaving 23 bases between the germline ends. The CDR3 has 16 amino acids. Germline assignment: CDR1 SGDLS and CDR2 YYNGEE. The CDR3 sequence is CASGPRTGPWPNEQFF. CDR3 nucleotides: TGTGCCAGCGGCCCCCGTACGGGCCCGTGGCCCAATGAGCAGTTCTTC.

This rearrangement joins TRBV12-3 or TRBV12-4 to TRBJ1-4; no definite D call. This CDR3 has 13 residues. V lost 5 bases to trimming and J lost 7 bases, with 11 bases between them. For the CDR3, the DNA is TGTGCCAGCAGTCCTAGGGTCCGTGAAAAACTGTTTTTT. It translates to CASSPRVREKLFF.

The chain carries TRBV5-1 and TRBJ1-3, with D tentatively TRBD1 (5 bases). Between the trimmed V and J ends, which lost 4 bases and 2 bases, there was a span of 13 bases. The V gene's germline CDR1 is SGHRS and CDR2 YFSETQ. This CDR3 contains 15 residues. This CDR3 is CASSGLGTPGNTIYF. CDR3 nucleotide sequence: TGCGCCAGCAGCGGCCTGGGGACGCCTGGAAACACCATATATTTT.

The rearrangement joins TRBV5-6 to TRBJ1-4; TRBD1 is a possible D gene (6 bases). The V end was cut by 1 base, the J end by 4 bases, with 14 bases between. CDR1 and CDR2 from the germline V gene are SGHDT and YYEEEE. This CDR3 spans 16 amino acids. The CDR3 sequence is CASSLLGRGNNEKLFF. The DNA for the CDR3 is TGTGCCAGCAGCTTGTTAGGCAGGGGCAATAATGAAAAACTGTTTTTT.

The chain joins TRBV28 to TRBJ2-7, with D perhaps being TRBD1 or TRBD2 (5 bases each). Trimming left V 3 bases short and J 6 bases short, with 18 bases between. The CDR3 loop spans 15 amino acids. CDR1 is MDHEN and CDR2 is SYDVKM in the germline V gene. CDR3 DNA sequence: TGTGCCAGCAGTTTCCCCTCGGGGCAGGGCCCCGAGCAGTACTTC. It translates to CASSFPSGQGPEQYF.

This chain joins TRBV12-3 or TRBV12-4 and TRBJ2-7; 9 bases are a match to TRBD2. The CDR3 totals 13 residues. V lost 1 base and J lost 7; bases outside the gene matches: 2. The CDR3 DNA reads as TGTGCCAGCAGTTTAGGGACTAGCGTTGAGCAGTACTTC. It encodes CASSLGTSVEQYF.

The rearrangement uses TRBV28 and TRBJ2-7, with D maybe TRBD1 (6 bases). The germline V gene encodes CDR1 MDHEN and CDR2 SYDVKM. This CDR3 spans 14 amino acids. Trimming shortened V by 3 bases and J by 2 bases, and 11 bases separated the two germline ends. CDR3 coding DNA: TGTGCCAGCAGTTTGGGTTACAGGGCCTACGAGCAGTACTTC. Translated: CASSLGYRAYEQYF. Full variable domain (remainder filled in from reference TRBV28 and TRBJ2-7): DVKVTQSSRYLVKRTGEKVFLECVQDMDHENMFWYRQDPGLGLRLIYFSYDVKMKEKGDIPEGYSVSREKKERFSLILESASTNQTSMYLCASSLGYRAYEQYFGPGTRLTVT.

V and J are TRBV3-1 (or the pseudogene TRBV3-2) and TRBJ2-7, with D possibly being TRBD2 (9 bases). From germline, CDR1 is LGHDT and CDR2 YNNKEL (reference sequence). This CDR3 contains 15 residues. The V and J ends lost 4 bases and 13 bases respectively, with 26 bases between them. DNA for the CDR3: TGTGCCAGCAGCCCACCAGTCCCTAGCGGGACAGGAGGCTACTTC. This sequence encodes CASSPPVPSGTGGYF.

The chain combines TRBV7-2 with TRBJ2-7, with D uncertain. V was cut by 2 bases and J by 0 bases, with 2 bases left in between. Germline V CDR1 and CDR2: SGHTA, FQGNSA. The CDR3 length is 12 residues. The CDR3 is CASSLTSYEQYF. CDR3 bases: TGTGCCAGCAGCTTAACCTCCTACGAGCAGTACTTC. Full variable domain (remainder filled in from reference TRBV7-2 and TRBJ2-7): GAGVSQSPSNKVTEKGKDVELRCDPISGHTALYWYRQSLGQGLEFLIYFQGNSAPDKSGLPSDRFSAERTGGSVSTLTIQRTQQEDSAVYLCASSLTSYEQYFGPGTRLTVT.